Presented here are 14 T cell receptor beta chains from one specimen sequenced in a study of identical twins. TCRdb re-derived calls from the 5' RACE reads in MiXCR, one entry per CDR3 protein. The data hold under 1 million distinct CDR3 sequences, with 12% observed a single time. A further study also used this sample, focusing on yellow fever vaccine responses in identical twins.

Source material: PBMCs. These TCRs come from a woman younger than 30 in good health.

This clonotype was picked up many times. The chain has TRBV7-9 and TRBJ1-6; D gene ambiguous. The CDR3 totals 13 residues. The V and J ends lost 6 bases and 8 bases respectively, with 11 bases between them. From germline, CDR1 is SEHNR and CDR2 FQNEAQ (reference sequence). The CDR3 is CASRLREDSPLHF. The CDR3 nucleotides read TGTGCCAGCAGACTACGGGAAGATTCACCCCTCCACTTT.

The rearrangement joins TRBV10-3 to TRBJ2-3, with D perhaps matching TRBD2 (5 bases). V dropped 5 bases and J dropped 1 base, with 13 bases sitting between them. Germline values: CDR1 ENHRY, CDR2 SYGVKD. The CDR3 is made up of 15 amino acids. The CDR3 sequence: CAISTSGSGTDTQYF. The CDR3 nucleotides read TGTGCCATCAGTACCAGCGGCTCCGGCACAGATACGCAGTATTTT.

The sample holds a few counts of this clonotype. The chain carries TRBV7-8 and TRBJ2-1; D unclear. Germline V CDR1 and CDR2: SGHVS, FQNEAQ. The CDR3 covers 12 residues. V was cut by 5 bases and J by 14 bases, with 16 bases left in between. The CDR3 coding sequence is TGTGCCAGCAGCGCTGCTGGGCGGTGGGAGTTCTTC. This translates into CASSAAGRWEFF.

The J gene is TRBJ2-6, the V gene TRBV9; D is uncertain. The CDR3 sequence is 15 residues long. The V gene lost 5 bases and the J gene lost 0 bases, with 9 bases spanning the gap. Germline lookup yields CDR1 SGDLS and CDR2 YYNGEE. CDR3 nucleotide sequence: TGTGCCAGCAGGAGGTGGGACTCTGGGGCCAACGTCCTGACTTTC. This encodes CASRRWDSGANVLTF.

The V call is TRBV3-1, the J call TRBJ1-5; D is undetermined. With 1 base removed from V and 2 bases from J, the gap between germline ends came to 6 bases. Germline lookup yields CDR1 LGHDT and CDR2 YNNKEL (reference sequence). The CDR3 length is 14 residues. The CDR3 nucleotides read TGTGCCAGCAGCCAAGGAGTGGGCAATCAGCCCCAGCATTTT. This sequence encodes CASSQGVGNQPQHF.

This chain links TRBV20-1 with TRBJ2-3; 13 bases match TRBD2. CDR3 length: 17 residues. Germline V lookup: CDR1 DFQATT, CDR2 SNEGSKA (reference sequence). CDR3 sequence reads: CCARETSGRAGTDTQYF. Here the CDR3 DNA reads TGCTGCGCTAGGGAAACTAGCGGGAGGGCCGGTACAGATACGCAGTATTTT.

This clonotype was detected many times. The chain employs TRBV20-1 and TRBJ2-7, with D possibly being TRBD1 (5 bases). The V end lost 7 bases, the J end lost 3 bases, and 10 bases lay between the germline ends. CDR1 and CDR2 (germline): DFQATT, SNEGSKA (reference sequence). The CDR3 totals 11 residues. Here the CDR3 reads CSVAGRYEQYV. The DNA for the CDR3 is TGCAGTGTCGCAGGGCGCTACGAGCAGTACGTC.

This clonotype came up a few times. The J gene is TRBJ2-7, the V gene TRBV12-3 or TRBV12-4, with 9 nucleotides matching TRBD2. This CDR3 spans 15 amino acids. Germline trimming cut 3 bases from V and 5 bases from J; bases unmatched to any gene: 8. In DNA, the CDR3 is TGTGCCAGCAGTTTGGGTAGCGGGAGTTTCAACGAGCAGTACTTC. Translated: CASSLGSGSFNEQYF.

This clonotype was observed at least ten times. The chain has TRBV6-4 and TRBJ1-1; D might be TRBD1 (6 bases). The germline V gene has CDR1 MRHNA and CDR2 SNTAGT. With 6 bases removed from V and 7 bases from J, the gap between germline ends came to 21 bases. The CDR3 runs 15 residues. DNA of the CDR3: TGTGCCAGCAGCGAAGGGCGGCAGGGGTCTAATGAAGCTTTCTTT. Protein: CASSEGRQGSNEAFF.

This chain joins TRBV7-2 and TRBJ2-4; no clear D gene. Germline values: CDR1 SGHTA, CDR2 FQGNSA. The CDR3 contains 15 residues. Deletions cut 1 base from V and 1 base from J, with 8 bases between. The CDR3 reads CASSLGARAKNIQYF. CDR3 DNA: TGTGCCAGCAGCTTAGGTGCGCGGGCCAAAAACATTCAGTACTTC. The full variable domain, rest sourced from reference TRBV7-2 and TRBJ2-4, is GAGVSQSPSNKVTEKGKDVELRCDPISGHTALYWYRQSLGQGLEFLIYFQGNSAPDKSGLPSDRFSAERTGGSVSTLTIQRTQQEDSAVYLCASSLGARAKNIQYFGAGTRLSVL.

The V gene is TRBV11-2, the J gene TRBJ2-5; the match to TRBD2 covers 15 bases. CDR1 is SGHAT and CDR2 is FQNNGV in the germline V gene. The V and J ends lost 5 bases and 5 bases, in that order; junction bases with no gene match: 9. The CDR3 contains 17 residues. The CDR3 DNA is TGTGCCAGCAGCCCCCGGACTAGCGGGAGGGTTGAGGAGACCCAGTACTTC. This sequence encodes CASSPRTSGRVEETQYF.

This chain uses TRBV24-1 with TRBJ2-1; the match to TRBD2 covers 8 bases. CDR3 length: 15 residues. Losses at the gene ends were 3 bases for V and 6 bases for J; bases not matched to a gene: 6. Germline CDR1 and CDR2: KGHDR and SFDVKD. CDR3 sequence (DNA): TGTGCCACCAGTGATCCAGCTAGCGGGCTCAATGAGCAGTTCTTC. Protein product: CATSDPASGLNEQFF.

Only a few counts were recorded for this clonotype. The J gene is TRBJ1-5, the V gene TRBV13; D remains ambiguous. Trimming removed 4 bases at V and 6 bases at J, with 10 bases between. The CDR3 runs to 13 residues. Germline V gene sequence: CDR1 PRHDT, CDR2 FYEKMQ (reference sequence). The CDR3 protein is CASSSGQRQPQHF. The CDR3 DNA sequence: TGTGCCAGCAGCTCCGGCCAGCGTCAGCCCCAGCATTTT.

There are many counts of this clonotype. The rearrangement uses TRBV10-3 and TRBJ2-7; no firm D call. CDR3 length: 14 residues. Trimming took off 0 bases at V and 0 bases at J, with 6 bases between the two ends. Germline CDR1 ENHRY, CDR2 SYGVKD. CDR3 loop: CAISESATSYEQYF. DNA of the CDR3: TGTGCCATCAGTGAGTCCGCAACCTCCTACGAGCAGTACTTC.